This T cell receptor beta chain emerged from a study of response to subunit inactivated influenza vaccine. Via MiXCR, TCRdb re-called the RT-PCR reads, giving one row per CDR3 protein. The profile shows under 750,000 distinct CDR3 sequences, 12% of them singletons. This clonotype was seen many times. The CDR3 length is 11 residues. The germline V gene has CDR1 DFQATT and CDR2 SNEGSKA (reference sequence). Trimming shortened V by 2 bases and J by 10 bases, and 9 bases separated the two germline ends. The source material was PBMCs from blood, sampled on the day of vaccination. The sequence derives from a man aged 50 to 59 who received an inactivated influenza vaccine. This sequence joins TRBV20-1 and TRBJ2-1; no firm D call. CDR3 nucleotide sequence: TGCAGTGCTAGAATCCTGGGAGAGCAGTTCTTC. This sequence encodes CSARILGEQFF.